Sequencing of this TCR beta chain was carried out in a study of blood T cell repertoires in COVID-19. Background on the study: Acute and convalescent COVID-19 samples came from the United States, Italy and Spain. The analysed material was cDNA or gDNA that came from T cells, B-cell-depleted T cells, or PBMCs.

The CDR3 has 14 amino acids. The germline V gene has CDR1 MRHNA and CDR2 SNTAGT. V dropped 3 bases and J dropped 2; count of bases not matched to a gene: 4. Original methodology: Reference gene primer amplification yielded estimated nucleated cell counts. TCRdb's table, derived via immunoSEQ multiplex PCR, lists solely in-frame clones and lacks some. The V and J calls and clone size are taken from that table; D and trimming were inferred from the DNA. The sample includes just over 650,000 clones, 75% to 90% of them seen just once. V usage is TRBV6-4 and J usage is TRBJ2-7, with TRBD2 matching 7 bases. Specimen: peripheral blood. The receptor's source is a young woman with acute or convalescent COVID-19. The chain's CDR3 is CASSEASGPYEQYF. CDR3 coding DNA: TGTGCCAGCAGTGAAGCTAGCGGCCCCTACGAGCAGTACTTC.